These 14 T cell receptor beta chains were sequenced from one sample in a study of kidney transplant recipient with SARS-CoV-2 infection. TCRdb re-called the reads with MiXCR, one entry per CDR3 protein. The table lists 200,000 to 300,000 distinct CDR3 sequences, 25% to 30% of them singletons. The starting material was a blood sample, obtained at baseline and on day 111 from a kidney transplant recipient. The receptors shown here come from a male patient in his thirties who had COVID-19 and was a kidney transplant recipient. Some T cells may be provided by the graft donor.

This clonotype appeared many times. The rearrangement links TRBV10-3 to TRBJ2-7, with TRBD2 as a possible D gene (6 bases). CDR3 length: 14 amino acids. The ends were cut back, 2 bases at V and 1 base at J, with 9 bases in the middle. Per the germline V gene, CDR1 is ENHRY and CDR2 is SYGVKD. In DNA form, the CDR3 reads TGTGCCATCAGTGAGGGGACTGTATCCTACGAGCAGTACTTC. Translation gives CAISEGTVSYEQYF.

With respect to this clonotype: A read error is possible here, since a much larger clone lies one base away. The V gene is TRBV3-1, the J gene TRBJ1-1; D gene uncertain. From germline, CDR1 is LGHDT and CDR2 YNNKEL (reference sequence). The CDR3 is 17 amino acids. The V end was cut by 3 bases, the J end by 4 bases, with 21 bases between. Here the CDR3 reads CASSQALPISIRTEAFF. CDR3 nucleotide sequence: TGTGCCAGCAGCCAGGCTCTTCCCATTTCAATTCGCACTGAAGCTTTCTTT.

This clonotype was counted many times. V usage is TRBV7-6 and J usage is TRBJ1-2; D gene unclear. Germline lookup yields CDR1 SGHVS and CDR2 FNYEAQ. The germline V and J ends were trimmed by 5 bases and 4 bases, with 23 bases remaining between them. The CDR3 consists of 17 residues. CDR3 bases: TGTGCCAGCAGCGTGCCCTTTGAATCTCGAAAGACCTATGGCTACACCTTC. Translated: CASSVPFESRKTYGYTF. Full variable domain (missing parts from reference TRBV7-6 and TRBJ1-2): GAGVSQSPRYKVTKRGQDVALRCDPISGHVSLYWYRQALGQGPEFLTYFNYEAQQDKSGLPNDRFSAERPEGSISTLTIQRTEQRDSAMYRCASSVPFESRKTYGYTFGSGTRLTVV.

In its sample, this clonotype was seen many times. J is TRBJ1-2 and V is TRBV9; D ambiguous. V was cut by 0 bases and J by 8 bases, with 14 bases left in between. Germline CDR1 reads SGDLS; CDR2 reads YYNGEE. The CDR3 is 14 residues long. CDR3 loop: CASSVAHTPQGYTF. The CDR3, as DNA: TGTGCCAGCAGCGTAGCGCACACCCCACAGGGCTACACCTTC. Based on the CDR3 plus reference TRBV9 and TRBJ1-2, the full variable domain is DSGVTQTPKHLITATGQRVTLRCSPRSGDLSVYWYQQSLDQGLQFLIQYYNGEERAKGNILERFSAQQFPDLHSELNLSSLELGDSALYFCASSVAHTPQGYTFGSGTRLTVV.

This clonotype appeared many times. V gene TRBV7-3 combines with J gene TRBJ2-7; unclear D gene. Deletions cut 5 bases from V and 7 bases from J, with 24 bases between. The V gene's germline CDR1 is SGHTA and CDR2 FQGTGA. The CDR3 loop spans 16 amino acids. The CDR3 spells CASSPELTLTAQEQYF. DNA for the CDR3: TGTGCCAGCAGCCCAGAACTTACTTTGACCGCGCAAGAGCAGTACTTC.

Many counts were recorded for this clonotype. The V call is TRBV28, the J call TRBJ2-7; 12 nucleotides match TRBD2. V trimming: 8 bases; J trimming: 2 bases; junction bases outside the gene matches: 7. This CDR3 contains 15 residues. Germline V gene lookup returns CDR1 MDHEN and CDR2 SYDVKM. The CDR3 region is CASPPLAGGAYEQYF. CDR3 DNA: TGTGCCAGCCCGCCCCTAGCGGGAGGGGCCTACGAGCAGTACTTC.

This clonotype was found a few times. DNA of the CDR3: TGTGCCAGCAGTTTTTTCAAGGGGACTAGAGCCTACAATGAGCAGTTCTTC. Translated: CASSFFKGTRAYNEQFF. The V call is TRBV27, the J call TRBJ2-1, with 8 bases lining up with TRBD2. Germline assignment: CDR1 MNHEY and CDR2 SMNVEV (reference sequence). The CDR3 consists of 17 residues. J gave up 2 bases and V 3 bases, and 9 bases lay outside the gene matches.

This clonotype was found many times. The V and J genes are TRBV7-2 and TRBJ2-7, with D possibly being TRBD1 (6 bases). Germline loops: CDR1 SGHTA, CDR2 FQGNSA. The CDR3 is made up of 12 amino acids. Trimming left V 5 bases short and J 4 bases short, with 9 bases between. CDR3 sequence reads: CASSQGQYEQYF. Here the CDR3 DNA reads TGTGCCAGCAGCCAGGGGCAGTACGAGCAGTACTTC. The variable domain in full, with the rest retrieved from reference TRBV7-2 and TRBJ2-7, is GAGVSQSPSNKVTEKGKDVELRCDPISGHTALYWYRQSLGQGLEFLIYFQGNSAPDKSGLPSDRFSAERTGGSVSTLTIQRTQQEDSAVYLCASSQGQYEQYFGPGTRLTVT.

This chain connects TRBV27 to TRBJ2-1; possibly TRBD1 for D (6 bases). V lost 3 bases, J lost 10 bases, and 25 bases lay in between. Germline V gene lookup returns CDR1 MNHEY and CDR2 SMNVEV (reference sequence). This CDR3 is 17 amino acids long. The CDR3 here is CASSFGRQGRQFGEQFF. The DNA for the CDR3 is TGTGCCAGCAGTTTTGGTCGCCAGGGGAGACAATTTGGGGAGCAGTTCTTC.

The gene calls are TRBV15 and TRBJ2-1; TRBD2 matches at 9 bases. The V gene end was trimmed by 3 bases and the J gene end by 7 bases; junction bases not matched to a gene: 10. Looked up from germline, CDR1 is LNHNV and CDR2 is YYDKDF (reference sequence). This CDR3 is 16 amino acids long. CDR3: CATSSYLAGRQNEQFF. CDR3 DNA: TGTGCCACCAGCAGTTATCTAGCGGGACGACAGAATGAGCAGTTCTTC.

This clonotype was seen ten or more times. The gene calls are TRBV7-1 and TRBJ1-2; no clear D gene. TRBV7-1 belongs to the ORF category, with a function that is uncertain. The CDR3 contains 17 residues. V gave up 5 bases and J gave up 4 bases, with 23 bases separating them. The CDR3 is CASSIIYHEGKTYGYTF. For the CDR3, the DNA is TGTGCCAGCAGCATAATCTATCACGAGGGAAAGACCTATGGCTACACCTTC.

Many counts were recorded for this clonotype. The V and J genes are TRBV18 and TRBJ1-2; TRBD1 agrees at 9 bases. Germline values: CDR1 KGHSH, CDR2 LQKENI. Trimming removed 1 base from V and 7 bases from J; junction bases left unmatched: 10. The CDR3 length is 16 residues. This CDR3 reads CASSPQGTGGESGYTF. CDR3 nucleotides: TGTGCCAGCTCACCACAGGGCACAGGGGGCGAAAGTGGCTACACCTTC.

Concerning this clonotype: This sequence may be a read error, since a much larger clone differs from it by one base. This chain joins TRBV11-2 and TRBJ2-5, with D perhaps TRBD1 (5 bases). The CDR3 contains 14 residues. V lost 5 bases and J lost 2, with 12 bases in between. Per germline, CDR1 SGHAT and CDR2 FQNNGV. This CDR3 reads CASSLRYRQETQYF. The CDR3 DNA sequence: TGTGCCAGCAGCCTCCGTTACAGGCAAGAGACCCAGTACTTC.

Worth noting for this clonotype: Since a much larger clone is just one base distant, this may be a read error. This chain joins TRBV7-2 and TRBJ2-7; the D is unclear. The CDR3 length is 15 residues. The germline CDR1 and CDR2 sequences are SGHTA and FQGNSA. In nucleotides, the CDR3 is TGTGCCAGCGGCTTAGACGCGACTGCCGCCTACGAGCAGTACTTC. The encoded protein is CASGLDATAAYEQYF.